This T cell receptor (beta chain) appears in the sequencing data of a study of neurological immune-mediated disorders. Study-level points and caveats: The absence of shared CDR3 amino acid sequences among expanded clones across subjects suggests private repertoires in all groups.

Germline CDR1 is GTSNPN and CDR2 is SVGIG (reference sequence). The V end lost 5 bases, the J end lost 2 bases, and 15 bases lay between the germline ends. The CDR3 totals 14 residues. The cDNA was synthesized by 5'RACE incorporating 10-nucleotide random UMIs. One entry per CDR3 protein, called by TCRdb with MiXCR from the 5' RACE reads. The table includes tens of thousands of distinct CDR3 sequences, roughly 23% detected once. Volunteers at a blood bank in Maryland, USA, were the healthy controls. The unsorted libraries were prepared from 2 million PBMCs (stored at -80 C). Notes on this clonotype: The antigen remains undetermined.

The chain uses TRBV30 and TRBJ2-5; D possibly matches TRBD1 or TRBD2 (5 bases each). Source material: PBMCs. The clonotype originates from an older woman in good health. The CDR3 is CAWCRGTKQETQYF. As DNA, the CDR3 is TGTGCCTGGTGCCGAGGGACCAAACAAGAGACCCAGTACTTC.